This record looks at one TCR beta chain sequence and its context. Its antigen is unidentified. TCRdb re-analyzed the PCR reads using MiXCR. The sample holds roughly 19,000 clones, more than 20% seen once. Germline CDR1 KGHDR, CDR2 SFDVKD. This CDR3 has 13 amino acids. V gave up 3 bases and J gave up 7 bases; unmatched junction bases: 4. The data were obtained in a study of metastatic and nonmetastatic thyroid tumors. Study details: Repertoire comparisons spanned blood and tumor or nodule tissue from malignant and benign thyroid patients. Study-level points and caveats: Compared with benign nodules, malignant thyroid tumors were reported to have significantly higher TCR beta diversity in both blood and tumor.

No treatment of any kind had been given to any patient before thyroid surgery. The origin of this receptor is a female donor with papillary thyroid cancer or a benign thyroid nodule (not recorded which). Some clones in this sample may be carry-over from other donors' samples. The specimen sequenced was tumor tissue. The chain recombines TRBV24-1 with TRBJ1-2; 7 bases are a match to TRBD1. CDR3 DNA: TGTGCCACCAGTGATACGACAGGGCCTGGCTACACCTTC. Its translation: CATSDTTGPGYTF.